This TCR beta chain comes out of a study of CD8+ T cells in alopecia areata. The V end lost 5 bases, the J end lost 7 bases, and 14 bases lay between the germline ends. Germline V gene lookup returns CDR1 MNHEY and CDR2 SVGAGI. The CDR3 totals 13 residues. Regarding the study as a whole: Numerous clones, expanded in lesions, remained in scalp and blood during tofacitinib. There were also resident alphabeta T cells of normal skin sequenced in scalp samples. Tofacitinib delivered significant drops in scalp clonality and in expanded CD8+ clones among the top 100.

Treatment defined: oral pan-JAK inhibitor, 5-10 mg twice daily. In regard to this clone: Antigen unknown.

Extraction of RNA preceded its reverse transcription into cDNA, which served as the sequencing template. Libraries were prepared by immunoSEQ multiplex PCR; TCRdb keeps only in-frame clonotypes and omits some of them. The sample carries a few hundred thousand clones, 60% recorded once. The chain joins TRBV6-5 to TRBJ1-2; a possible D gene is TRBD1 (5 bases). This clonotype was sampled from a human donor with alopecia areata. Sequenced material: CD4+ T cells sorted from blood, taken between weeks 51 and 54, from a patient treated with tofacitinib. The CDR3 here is CASSRGGVGGYTF. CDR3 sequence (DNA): TGTGCCAGCAGTCGAGGAGGGGTTGGTGGCTACACCTTC.